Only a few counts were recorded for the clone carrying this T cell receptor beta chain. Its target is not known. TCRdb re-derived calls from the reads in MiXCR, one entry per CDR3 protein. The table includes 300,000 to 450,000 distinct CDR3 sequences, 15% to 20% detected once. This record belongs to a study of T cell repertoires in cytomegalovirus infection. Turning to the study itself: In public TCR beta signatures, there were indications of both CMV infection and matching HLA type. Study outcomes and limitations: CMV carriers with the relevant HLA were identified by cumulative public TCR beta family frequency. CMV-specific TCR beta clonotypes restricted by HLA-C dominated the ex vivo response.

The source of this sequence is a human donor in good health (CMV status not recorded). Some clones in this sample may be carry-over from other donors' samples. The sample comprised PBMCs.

In nucleotides, the CDR3 is TGTGCCAGCAGCCCCAACTTACTCATGGGAAACACCATATATTTT. It encodes CASSPNLLMGNTIYF. The V and J genes are TRBV7-6 and TRBJ1-3; D gene ambiguous. V was trimmed by 5 bases and J by 4 bases, leaving 15 bases between them. This CDR3 is built from 15 residues. Germline CDR1 reads SGHVS; CDR2 reads FNYEAQ.